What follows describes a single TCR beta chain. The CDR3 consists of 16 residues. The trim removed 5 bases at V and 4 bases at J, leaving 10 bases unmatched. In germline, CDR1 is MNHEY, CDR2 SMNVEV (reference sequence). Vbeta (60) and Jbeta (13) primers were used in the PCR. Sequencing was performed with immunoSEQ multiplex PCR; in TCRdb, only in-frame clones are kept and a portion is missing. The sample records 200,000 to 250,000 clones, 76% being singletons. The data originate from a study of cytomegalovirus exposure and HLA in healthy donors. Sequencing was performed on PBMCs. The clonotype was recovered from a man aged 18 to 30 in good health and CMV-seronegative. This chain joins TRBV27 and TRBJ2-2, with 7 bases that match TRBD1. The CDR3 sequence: CASSAVHRGITGELFF. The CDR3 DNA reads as TGTGCCAGCAGTGCCGTTCACAGGGGTATCACCGGGGAGCTGTTTTTT.